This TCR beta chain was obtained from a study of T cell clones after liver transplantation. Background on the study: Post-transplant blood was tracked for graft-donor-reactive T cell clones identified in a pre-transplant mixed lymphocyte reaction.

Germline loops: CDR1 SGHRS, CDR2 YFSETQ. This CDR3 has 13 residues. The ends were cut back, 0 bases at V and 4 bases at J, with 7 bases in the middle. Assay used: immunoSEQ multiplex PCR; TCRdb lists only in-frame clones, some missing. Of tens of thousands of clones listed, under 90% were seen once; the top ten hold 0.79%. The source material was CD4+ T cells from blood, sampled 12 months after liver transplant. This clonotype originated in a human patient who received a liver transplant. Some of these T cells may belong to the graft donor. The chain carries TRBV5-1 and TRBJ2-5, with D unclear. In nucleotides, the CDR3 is TGCGCCAGCAGCTTGGAATTTCGAGAGACCCAGTACTTC. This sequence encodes CASSLEFRETQYF.